The 9 T cell receptor beta chains presented below share a single source sample, sequenced in a study of shared clonotypes between healthy human individuals. Libraries were prepared by immunoSEQ multiplex PCR; TCRdb keeps only in-frame clonotypes and omits some of them. The sample has more than 550,000 clones, over 60% seen once. Sequenced input: memory CD4+ T cells sorted from blood. The subset was: CD45RA-negative fraction. These receptors were taken from a woman aged 25-40 years in good health.

This chain uses TRBV7-9 with TRBJ2-7; 7 bases match TRBD2. Germline assignment: CDR1 SEHNR and CDR2 FQNEAQ (reference sequence). The CDR3 contains 16 residues. V lost 4 bases and J lost 6; bases outside the gene matches: 15. The DNA of the CDR3 is TGTGCCAGCAGCTCCTCTCAACTAGCGTATATGGGCGAGCAGTACTTC. This encodes CASSSSQLAYMGEQYF.

This chain joins TRBV19 and TRBJ2-3, with D perhaps assigned TRBD1 or TRBD2 (5 bases each). Trimming stripped 3 bases from V and 6 bases from J, with 16 bases between. CDR3 length: 15 residues. Germline V gene sequence: CDR1 LNHDA, CDR2 SQIVND (reference sequence). Here the CDR3 DNA reads TGTGCCAGTAGTATTGGGACGGAGAGGTCCGATACGCAGTATTTT. It encodes CASSIGTERSDTQYF.

The genes are TRBV10-2 and TRBJ1-1; weak D call: TRBD1 (6 bases). Germline loops: CDR1 WSHSY, CDR2 SAAADI. The CDR3 has 13 residues. V was clipped by 4 bases and J by 1 base, with 7 bases between them. The CDR3: CASSGDKNTEAFF. CDR3 in DNA: TGCGCCAGCAGTGGGGACAAGAACACTGAAGCTTTCTTT.

The V and J genes are TRBV10-1 and TRBJ2-7, with 9 bases lining up with TRBD1. Germline V gene data show CDR1 as WNHNN and CDR2 as SYGVQD (reference sequence). This CDR3 comprises 15 residues. With 2 bases clipped from V and 6 bases from J, the junction kept 8 bases outside the gene matches. This CDR3 reads CASSETLQGAGEQYF. The CDR3 DNA follows: TGCGCCAGCAGTGAGACATTACAGGGGGCCGGCGAGCAGTACTTC.

In this sample, this clone turned up many times. This rearrangement joins TRBV9 to TRBJ2-4; perhaps TRBD2 as D (6 bases). V shed 2 bases and J shed 6 bases, with 15 bases lying between them. The CDR3 spans 15 residues. Germline V gene sequence: CDR1 SGDLS, CDR2 YYNGEE. The CDR3 spells CASSVDGSGSNIQYF. The CDR3 DNA is TGTGCCAGCAGCGTCGACGGTAGCGGCTCAAACATTCAGTACTTC.

The rearrangement links TRBV19 to TRBJ2-4; the match to TRBD2 covers 12 bases. The CDR3 has 19 amino acids. J gave up 1 base and V 4 bases, and 11 bases lay outside the gene matches. Germline-derived CDR1 and CDR2 are LNHDA and SQIVND (reference sequence). The CDR3 spells CASSTGLAGPVWAKNIQYF. The CDR3, as DNA: TGTGCCAGTAGTACCGGACTAGCGGGACCAGTGTGGGCCAAAAACATTCAGTACTTC.

In this sample, this clone turned up many times. This rearrangement joins TRBV2 to TRBJ1-2, with 10 bases matching TRBD1. This CDR3 has 13 residues. CDR1 is SNHLY and CDR2 is FYNNEI in the germline V gene. With 5 bases clipped from V and 8 bases from J, the junction kept 5 bases outside the gene matches. The CDR3 here is CASSYDRGQGYTF. The CDR3 DNA sequence: TGTGCCAGCAGTTACGACAGGGGGCAAGGCTACACCTTC.

The rearrangement joins TRBV7-9 to TRBJ2-7; unclear D gene. CDR3 length: 15 residues. Per germline, CDR1 SEHNR and CDR2 FQNEAQ (reference sequence). V lost 4 bases, J lost 6 bases, and 19 bases lay in between. CDR3 sequence reads: CASSSLWRPKGEQYF. The CDR3 bases are TGTGCCAGCAGCTCGCTCTGGCGGCCCAAGGGCGAGCAGTACTTC.

The chain's CDR3 is CASSHAGTALLYTF. The CDR3 nucleotides read TGCGCCAGCAGCCACGCCGGGACGGCCTTGCTCTACACCTTC. V gene TRBV4-1 combines with J gene TRBJ1-2, with a possible D match to TRBD1 (5 bases). CDR1 is MGHRA, CDR2 YSYEKL, per germline. The CDR3 covers 14 residues. With 3 bases removed from V and 10 bases from J, the gap between germline ends came to 18 bases.